This record concerns one T cell receptor (beta chain) sequence. The record originates from a study of control samples from healthy donors and cancer patients. This CDR3 contains 14 residues. J gave up 3 bases and V 6 bases, and 7 bases lay outside the gene matches. Germline V CDR1 and CDR2: MNHEY, SVGAGI. Sequenced by immunoSEQ multiplex PCR; TCRdb stores in-frame clones only, minus some. The sample has around 130,000 clones, approximately 90% seen once; the top ten hold roughly 3.4%. The sequence was obtained from a man aged 45-65 years in good health. The chain is built from TRBV6-5 and TRBJ2-7; 8 nucleotides align to TRBD1. Sequences were obtained from blood. In nucleotides, the CDR3 is TGTGCCAGCAGCCCCGGGACAGGCCTCTACGAGCAGTACTTC. Translation gives CASSPGTGLYEQYF.